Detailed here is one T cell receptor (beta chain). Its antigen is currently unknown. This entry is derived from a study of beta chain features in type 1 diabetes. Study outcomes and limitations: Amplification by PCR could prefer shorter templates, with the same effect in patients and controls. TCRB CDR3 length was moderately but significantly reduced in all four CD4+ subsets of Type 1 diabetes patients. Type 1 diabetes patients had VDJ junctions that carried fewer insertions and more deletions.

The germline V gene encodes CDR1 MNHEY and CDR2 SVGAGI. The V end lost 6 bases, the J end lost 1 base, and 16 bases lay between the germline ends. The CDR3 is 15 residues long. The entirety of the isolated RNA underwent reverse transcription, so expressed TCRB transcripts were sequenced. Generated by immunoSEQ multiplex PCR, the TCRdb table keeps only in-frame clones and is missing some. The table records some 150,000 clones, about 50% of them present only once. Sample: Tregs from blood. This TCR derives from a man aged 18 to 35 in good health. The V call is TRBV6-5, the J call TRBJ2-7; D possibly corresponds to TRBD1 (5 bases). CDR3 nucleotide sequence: TGTGCCAGCAGCCAACGGTTACAGGCATCCTACGAGCAGTACTTC. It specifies CASSQRLQASYEQYF.